This TCR beta chain derives from a study of early T cells in non-severe SARS-CoV-2 infection. This clonotype turned up a few times. A single record per CDR3 protein comes from TCRdb applying MiXCR to the 5' RACE reads. Found here are some 90,000 distinct CDR3 sequences, about 16% of them singletons; the top ten hold 4.5% to 7%. The source material was whole blood. This sequence originates from an adult who was a healthcare worker with PCR-confirmed SARS-CoV-2 infection or an uninfected control (not recorded which).

CDR3 bases: TGCGCCAGCAGCTTGGAGAAACTAGCGGGCCGAAATACCTACAATGAGCAGTTCTTC. Protein sequence: CASSLEKLAGRNTYNEQFF. The V and J genes are TRBV5-1 and TRBJ2-1, with TRBD2 identical over 9 bases. The trim removed 0 bases at V and 2 bases at J, leaving 12 bases unmatched. The CDR3 runs to 19 residues. Germline V gene data show CDR1 as SGHRS and CDR2 as YFSETQ.